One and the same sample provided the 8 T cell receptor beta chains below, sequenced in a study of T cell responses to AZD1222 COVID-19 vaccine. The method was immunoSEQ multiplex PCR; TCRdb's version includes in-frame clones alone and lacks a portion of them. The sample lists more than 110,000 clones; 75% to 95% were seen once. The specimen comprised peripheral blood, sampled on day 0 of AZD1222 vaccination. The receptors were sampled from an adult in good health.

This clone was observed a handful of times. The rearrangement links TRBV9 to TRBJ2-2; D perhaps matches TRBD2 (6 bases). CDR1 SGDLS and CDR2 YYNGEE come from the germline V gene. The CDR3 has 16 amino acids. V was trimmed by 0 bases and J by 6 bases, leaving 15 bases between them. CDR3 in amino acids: CASSVGGARTPGELFF. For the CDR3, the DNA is TGTGCCAGCAGCGTAGGCGGGGCCCGAACCCCCGGGGAGCTGTTTTTT.

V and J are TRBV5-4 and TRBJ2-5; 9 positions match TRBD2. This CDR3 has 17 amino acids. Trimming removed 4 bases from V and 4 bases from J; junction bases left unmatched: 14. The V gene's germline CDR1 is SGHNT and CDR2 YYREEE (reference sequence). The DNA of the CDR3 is TGTGCCAGCAGCATAGGGGGCGGGAGGGCCGTCAGAGAGACCCAGTACTTC. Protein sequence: CASSIGGGRAVRETQYF.

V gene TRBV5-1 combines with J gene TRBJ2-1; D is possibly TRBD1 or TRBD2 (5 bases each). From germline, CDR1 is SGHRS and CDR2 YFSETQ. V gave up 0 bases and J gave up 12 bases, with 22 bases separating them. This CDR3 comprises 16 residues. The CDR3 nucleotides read TGCGCCAGCAGCTTGGGGGGTCGGATGGGGACCTTAGGGCAGTTCTTC. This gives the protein CASSLGGRMGTLGQFF. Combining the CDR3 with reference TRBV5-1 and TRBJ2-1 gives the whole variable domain KAGVTQTPRYLIKTRGQQVTLSCSPISGHRSVSWYQQTPGQGLQFLFEYFSETQRNKGNFPGRFSGRQFSNSRSEMNVSTLELGDSALYLCASSLGGRMGTLGQFFGPGTRLTVL.

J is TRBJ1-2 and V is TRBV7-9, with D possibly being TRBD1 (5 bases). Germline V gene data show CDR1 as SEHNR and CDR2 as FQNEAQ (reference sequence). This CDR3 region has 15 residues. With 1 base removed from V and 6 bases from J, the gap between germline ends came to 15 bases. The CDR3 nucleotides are TGTGCCAGCAGCTTAGTGTCAGAGGGGCCAAATGGCTACACCTTC. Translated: CASSLVSEGPNGYTF.

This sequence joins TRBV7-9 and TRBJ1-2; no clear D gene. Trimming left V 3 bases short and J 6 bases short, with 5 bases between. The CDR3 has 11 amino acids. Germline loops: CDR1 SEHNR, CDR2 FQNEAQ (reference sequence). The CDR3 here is CASSLPHGYTF. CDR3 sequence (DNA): TGTGCCAGCAGCTTGCCCCATGGCTACACCTTC.

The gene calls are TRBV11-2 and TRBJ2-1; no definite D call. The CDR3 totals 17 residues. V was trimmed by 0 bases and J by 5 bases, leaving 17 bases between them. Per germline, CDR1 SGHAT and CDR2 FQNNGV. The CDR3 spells CASSLEVGRSFHNEQFF. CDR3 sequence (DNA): TGTGCCAGCAGCTTAGAAGTGGGCAGATCCTTTCACAATGAGCAGTTCTTC.

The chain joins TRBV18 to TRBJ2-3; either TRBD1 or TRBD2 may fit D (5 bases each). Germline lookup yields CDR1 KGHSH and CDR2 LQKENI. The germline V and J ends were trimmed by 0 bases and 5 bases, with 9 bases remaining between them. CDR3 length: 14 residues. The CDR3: CASSPPWGKDTQYF. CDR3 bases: TGTGCCAGCTCACCACCGTGGGGGAAAGATACGCAGTATTTT.

CDR3 sequence (DNA): TGTGCCAGCAGCCAAGGCAGCGGGGGGGTGGCAGATACGCAGTATTTT. The encoded protein is CASSQGSGGVADTQYF. The chain joins TRBV3-1 (or the pseudogene TRBV3-2) to TRBJ2-3; 10 bases match TRBD2. The CDR3 has 16 residues. CDR1 LGHDT and CDR2 YNNKEL come from the germline V gene (reference sequence). With 1 base clipped from V and 4 bases from J, the junction kept 5 bases outside the gene matches.